This T cell receptor beta chain was recovered during a study of blood T cell repertoires in COVID-19. Study-wide context: Sites across the United States, Italy and Spain contributed samples from acute and convalescent COVID-19.

The junction had 5 bases not matched to a gene; V was cut back by 3 bases and J by 3 bases. The germline V gene has CDR1 KGHSH and CDR2 LQKENI. The CDR3 loop spans 16 amino acids. TCRdb's table, derived via immunoSEQ multiplex PCR, lists solely in-frame clones and lacks some. The profile covers about 200,000 clones, with under 90% appearing a single time and around 21% taken by the ten largest. The sequence derives from a human donor in a cohort sampled during active COVID-19. Sequencing was performed on peripheral blood. The chain joins TRBV18 to TRBJ2-2, with 9 nucleotides matching TRBD2. CDR3 protein: CASSPFSGGHTGELFF. DNA for the CDR3: TGTGCCAGCTCACCTTTCAGCGGGGGGCACACCGGGGAGCTGTTTTTT.